Sequencing of this T cell receptor (beta chain) was carried out in a study of tissue T cells after allogeneic stem cell transplantation. Study information: Patients with graft-versus-host disease had grafts: several unmodified, three CD34-selected and T-cell-depleted.

TCRdb's table, derived via immunoSEQ multiplex PCR, lists solely in-frame clones and lacks some. The sample includes some 45,000 clones, approximately 92% of them seen just once. About this clone itself: Its antigen remains unknown.

Study-level findings and limits: Few T cell clones were shared across patients, but motif clusters showed tissue-specific shared signatures. Only a limited share of tissue TCRs appeared in blood or spleen. Anatomically similar tissues had similar TCR repertoires within each patient.

Trimming at V came to 8 bases and at J to 3 bases, leaving 7 bases not matched to a gene. Germline loops: CDR1 KGHSH, CDR2 LQKENI. The CDR3 covers 15 residues. The TCR originated in a woman between 35 and 70 years old who later had graft-versus-host disease after an allogeneic stem cell transplant. This chain uses TRBV18 with TRBJ1-2; 12 bases are a match to TRBD1. The material sequenced was blood, taken before transplantation. The chain's CDR3 is CASAPGQGADYGYTF. The CDR3 DNA sequence: TGTGCCAGCGCTCCGGGACAGGGGGCTGACTATGGCTACACCTTC.